These 22 T cell receptor beta chains came from one sample sequenced in a study of blood T cell repertoires in COVID-19. The method was immunoSEQ multiplex PCR; TCRdb's version includes in-frame clones alone and lacks a portion of them. The table records tens of thousands of clones, 85% to 90% of them present only once. The specimen was peripheral blood. Receptor source: a woman aged 70 to 79 with acute or convalescent COVID-19.

The chain links TRBV19 to TRBJ1-5; D call uncertain. V shed 3 bases and J shed 2 bases, with 20 bases lying between them. The CDR3 consists of 18 residues. The germline V gene has CDR1 LNHDA and CDR2 SQIVND (reference sequence). The CDR3 nucleotides read TGTGCCAGTAGTATCCCCGTGGGGAGGGAGGGTCGCAATCAGCCCCAGCATTTT. Its translation is CASSIPVGREGRNQPQHF.

This rearrangement joins TRBV3-1 (or the pseudogene TRBV3-2) to TRBJ2-7; D is possibly TRBD2 (5 bases). Germline CDR1 LGHDT, CDR2 YNNKEL (reference sequence). The CDR3 sequence is 15 residues long. Trimming pared 4 bases from V and 0 bases from J, leaving 13 bases between. The CDR3 reads CASSPSEGSSYEQYF. CDR3 sequence (DNA): TGTGCCAGCAGCCCCTCAGAAGGGAGCTCCTACGAGCAGTACTTC.

The chain employs TRBV5-1 and TRBJ2-7, with D possibly matching TRBD1 (6 bases). The ends were cut back, 4 bases at V and 4 bases at J, with 9 bases in the middle. The CDR3 contains 12 residues. CDR1 is SGHRS and CDR2 is YFSETQ in the germline V gene. CDR3 in amino acids: CASSPTGYEQYF. DNA for the CDR3: TGCGCCAGCAGCCCGACAGGTTACGAGCAGTACTTC.

This sequence joins TRBV11-3 and TRBJ1-1; no firm D call. Germline-derived CDR1 and CDR2 are SGHNT and YENEEA. Trimming took 0 bases from V and 4 from J, leaving 12 bases between them. The CDR3 runs to 15 residues. The CDR3 is CASSLDQELLTEAFF. CDR3 sequence (DNA): TGTGCCAGCAGCTTAGATCAGGAACTCCTCACTGAAGCTTTCTTT.

The chain carries TRBV18 and TRBJ1-4, with 9 bases lining up with TRBD1. CDR3 size: 17 residues. Germline-derived CDR1 and CDR2 are KGHSH and LQKENI. The junction had 11 bases not matched to a gene; V was cut back by 4 bases and J by 5 bases. CDR3 in DNA: TGTGCCAGCTCACAACTGAACAGGGGGCAAGGGAATGAAAAACTGTTTTTT. Encoded protein: CASSQLNRGQGNEKLFF.

The genes are TRBV14 and TRBJ2-1, with D perhaps TRBD2 (5 bases). Germline V gene lookup returns CDR1 SGHDN and CDR2 FVKESK. Deletions cut 2 bases from V and 0 bases from J, with 8 bases between. The CDR3 is 15 residues long. DNA of the CDR3: TGTGCCAGCAGCCAAATCGGGGTCTCCTACAATGAGCAGTTCTTC. Translation gives CASSQIGVSYNEQFF.

V usage is TRBV19 and J usage is TRBJ2-5; 8 positions match TRBD2. The CDR3 totals 14 residues. Germline values: CDR1 LNHDA, CDR2 SQIVND (reference sequence). V was clipped by 4 bases and J by 5 bases; unmatched bases: 6. CDR3 residues: CASSTGTSMETQYF. As DNA, the CDR3 is TGTGCCAGTAGTACGGGGACTAGTATGGAGACCCAGTACTTC.

The rearrangement joins TRBV20-1 to TRBJ1-2; the match to TRBD1 covers 9 bases. CDR3 length: 20 residues. Germline assignment: CDR1 DFQATT and CDR2 SNEGSKA (reference sequence). The V gene end was trimmed by 3 bases and the J gene end by 5 bases; junction bases not matched to a gene: 25. The CDR3 sequence: CSASCPLLPGQGPRGYGYTF. The CDR3 region has the DNA TGCAGTGCTAGTTGTCCACTCCTTCCGGGACAGGGTCCCCGTGGATATGGCTACACCTTC.

The chain couples TRBV29-1 to TRBJ1-2; a weak D match, TRBD1 (6 bases). Trimming removed 3 bases at V and 3 bases at J, with 11 bases between. Per germline, CDR1 SQVTM and CDR2 ANQGSEA. The CDR3 extends over 13 amino acids. The CDR3 nucleotides read TGCAGCGTTGAGGGGGGGCCCGACTATGGCTACACCTTC. This sequence encodes CSVEGGPDYGYTF.

The chain combines TRBV20-1 with TRBJ2-1; 8 nucleotides agree with TRBD2. V shed 3 bases, J shed 8 bases, and the junction held 6 bases outside the gene matches. This CDR3 has 13 amino acids. Germline assignment: CDR1 DFQATT and CDR2 SNEGSKA (reference sequence). The CDR3 DNA reads TGCAGTGCTAGTCCGGGACTAGGCCATGAGCAGTTCTTC. Protein: CSASPGLGHEQFF.

V and J are TRBV11-1 and TRBJ2-7; 7 bases are a match to TRBD1. V gave up 5 bases and J gave up 2 bases; unmatched junction bases: 9. Germline V CDR1 and CDR2: SGHAT, FQDESV (reference sequence). The CDR3 extends over 15 amino acids. The DNA of the CDR3 is TGTGCCAGCAGCCCAGCGCTGGGACAGACCTACGAGCAGTACTTC. Residues: CASSPALGQTYEQYF. The entire variable domain, with the rest obtained from reference TRBV11-1 and TRBJ2-7, is as follows: EAEVAQSPRYKITEKSQAVAFWCDPISGHATLYWYRQILGQGPELLVQFQDESVVDDSQLPKDRFSAERLKGVDSTLKIQPAELGDSAMYLCASSPALGQTYEQYFGPGTRLTVT.

The V call is TRBV4-2, the J call TRBJ2-7; 13 positions match TRBD2. The CDR3 is 16 residues long. Germline loops: CDR1 LGHNA, CDR2 YNFKEQ. V was clipped by 2 bases and J by 2 bases; unmatched bases: 3. Here the CDR3 DNA reads TGTGCCAGCAGCCAAATAACTAGCGGGAGGGCCTACGAGCAGTACTTC. Translating gives CASSQITSGRAYEQYF.

The chain uses TRBV3-1 (or the pseudogene TRBV3-2) and TRBJ1-3; no clear D. The germline V gene has CDR1 LGHDT and CDR2 YNNKEL (reference sequence). V was shortened by 0 bases and J by 2 bases, with 2 bases between the two germline ends. There are 13 residues in the CDR3. The DNA for the CDR3 is TGTGCCAGCAGCCAAGACACTGGAAACACCATATATTTT. Translating it yields CASSQDTGNTIYF.

The chain joins TRBV5-1 to TRBJ1-2; the D is unclear. The germline V gene encodes CDR1 SGHRS and CDR2 YFSETQ. There are 13 residues in the CDR3. V shed 0 bases and J shed 8 bases, with 11 bases lying between them. The CDR3 reads CASSLDPAEGYTF. The CDR3 nucleotides are TGCGCCAGCAGCTTGGACCCCGCGGAGGGCTACACCTTC.

The genes are TRBV15 and TRBJ2-1, with 14 bases matching TRBD2. This CDR3 has 18 amino acids. With V trimmed by 5 bases and J by 5 bases, 11 bases remained unmatched. Germline CDR1 is LNHNV and CDR2 is YYDKDF (reference sequence). The CDR3 region is CATSLRKTSGRVNNEQFF. CDR3 bases: TGTGCCACCAGCTTAAGAAAGACTAGCGGGAGGGTCAACAATGAGCAGTTCTTC.

The J gene is TRBJ2-4, the V gene TRBV11-2; D is uncertain. The CDR3 is made up of 13 amino acids. V shed 0 bases and J shed 6 bases, with 6 bases lying between them. CDR1 is SGHAT, CDR2 FQNNGV, per germline. The CDR3 here is CASSLEPRNIQYF. The DNA for the CDR3 is TGTGCCAGCAGCTTAGAACCGCGAAACATTCAGTACTTC.

This chain links TRBV13 with TRBJ2-4; 7 bases are shared with TRBD1. CDR1 PRHDT and CDR2 FYEKMQ come from the germline V gene (reference sequence). The CDR3 contains 15 residues. With V trimmed by 2 bases and J by 7 bases, 8 bases remained unmatched. CDR3 DNA: TGTGCCAGCAGCTTAAACAGGGGTCCGGGGAACATTCAGTACTTC. Translated, it gives CASSLNRGPGNIQYF.

Turning to this clone: Other DNA sequences in the same sample also yield this CDR3. The CDR3 region has the DNA TGCAGCGTTGAAGGAGGGGGAGAGACCCAGTACTTC. This encodes CSVEGGGETQYF. The chain links TRBV29-1 to TRBJ2-5; perhaps TRBD1 as D (6 bases). Germline CDR1 is SQVTM and CDR2 is ANQGSEA. The CDR3 extends over 12 amino acids. V lost 1 base and J 4 bases, leaving 7 bases between the germline ends.

The genes are TRBV29-1 and TRBJ1-1; D is unclear. Germline-derived CDR1 and CDR2 are SQVTM and ANQGSEA. The length of the CDR3 is 12 residues. Trimming left V 4 bases short and J 0 bases short, with 6 bases between. The CDR3 reads CSVVHMNTEAFF. The CDR3 nucleotides read TGCAGCGTTGTTCACATGAACACTGAAGCTTTCTTT.

The CDR3 here is CASRFLEGYTF. The DNA for the CDR3 is TGTGCCAGCAGGTTCCTGGAGGGCTACACCTTC. This chain connects TRBV5-6 to TRBJ1-2; no definite D call. Trimming removed 5 bases at V and 8 bases at J, with 10 bases between. Germline V gene lookup returns CDR1 SGHDT and CDR2 YYEEEE. The CDR3 consists of 11 residues.

The gene calls are TRBV2 and TRBJ2-5, with D possibly being TRBD1 (5 bases). The CDR3 consists of 14 residues. V gave up 2 bases and J gave up 5 bases, with 12 bases separating them. Germline V gene lookup returns CDR1 SNHLY and CDR2 FYNNEI. Here the CDR3 DNA reads TGTGCCAGCAGTGAACTAAGGACACTGGAGACCCAGTACTTC. The encoded protein is CASSELRTLETQYF.

The chain couples TRBV3-1 (or the pseudogene TRBV3-2) to TRBJ1-5; 8 nucleotides align to TRBD1. This CDR3 has 16 amino acids. Germline-derived CDR1 and CDR2 are LGHDT and YNNKEL (reference sequence). V lost 1 base to trimming and J lost 0 bases; unmatched junction nucleotides: 2. The CDR3 is CASSQGGQGSNQPQHF. CDR3 bases: TGTGCCAGCAGCCAAGGAGGACAGGGTAGCAATCAGCCCCAGCATTTT.